The entry that follows covers one T cell receptor (beta chain) sequence. This clonotype was seen ten or more times. This receptor's antigen is unknown. The record has no base qualities; no much larger clone is one base away. The junction shows trimming of 4 bases on V and 2 bases on J, and the gene matches do not reach 2 bases of it. From the cysteine through the phenylalanine, the CDR3 covers 13 amino acids. CDR3 DNA is the only sequence kept; it has 39 bases, read in frame from the first base. The germline V gene supplies CDR1 SGHRS and CDR2 YFSETQ. Two rounds of multiplex PCR were used to amplify the TCR beta CDR3 region from genomic DNA. In the first PCR round, primers specific to each TRBV and TRBJ gene were used, and the primer sequences were filed in Chinese patent CN105087789A. The second PCR round used universal primers. The Roche High Pure PCR Template Preparation Kit was used to extract genomic DNA from frozen PBMCs. Paired-end sequencing with 151 bp reads was performed on the libraries using an Illumina HiSeq 3000. From the authors' description of their analysis: CutAdapt was used to remove raw reads lacking the multiplex PCR primer sequences. Using PEAR, the high-quality paired reads were merged into contigs. By alignment to reference sequences, MiXCR assigned TRB V, D and J gene segments to each contig. CDR3 sequences were clustered by base quality and sequence similarity to remove sequencing errors. Diversity was calculated as Shannon entropy divided by the natural log of the number of productive TCR sequences. One minus Shannon entropy divided by the natural log of the number of unique clonotypes was used as the definition of clonality. Progression-free survival cut-offs for repertoire metrics were chosen using the Youden index of ROC curves, with analyses run in R 3.5.3. The public reads were reanalyzed by TCRdb: fastp trimming at Q25, MiXCR alignment, in-frame beta chains only. Every distinct CDR3 protein forms one entry, paired with its most common genes and DNA. Clone size and V and J calls follow TCRdb, not the original study. Counted in this sample were about 12,000 distinct CDR3 sequences; about 43% of them appeared once. The ten largest clones represent approximately 40% of the sample.

All patients had node-negative disease on CT and PET/CT, and none had a history of other malignancies or prior chemotherapy or radiotherapy. At each of the two time points, six milliliters of peripheral venous blood were collected into EDTA tubes. PBMCs were isolated by Ficoll-Paque Plus density-gradient centrifugation. Immediately after collection, samples were stored at -80 degrees C until analysis. The source of the sample is a study of prognosis after radiotherapy for stage I lung cancer (dated by TCRdb to the early 2020s). About the study as a whole: Between early 2018 and early 2019, some 18 stage I NSCLC patients were enrolled in Nanjing, China. Stage I lung tumors that were newly diagnosed and primary were found in 15 or so patients, while about 5 patients had oligometastatic NSCLC after surgical resection of the primary tumor. Every patient was regarded as medically inoperable, because of comorbidities in over ten cases and refusal of surgery in several cases. The cohort was made up of around 13 men and 6 or 7 women, with a median age of roughly 74 years and an age range of roughly 50 to 95 years. On tumor histology, eleven to twelve patients had adenocarcinoma and several had squamous cell carcinoma. SBRT was delivered in 3 to 5 fractions with a biologically effective dose of at least 100 Gy, and image-guided IMRT or VMAT was used for delivery. SBRT was not combined with any concurrent therapy in any patient. About 20% of the 19 patients developed distant metastases after SBRT, at a median of roughly seven months; the other 15 showed no significant progression. This study profiled peripheral blood TCR beta repertoires from stage I NSCLC patients before and after stereotactic body radiotherapy and linked the repertoires to distant failure. For each of the approximately 20 patients, one blood sample was taken before SBRT and one after, so the study sequenced about 38 samples in total.

The full study reports these points: TRBV and TRBJ usage frequencies reportedly varied with metastasis status, involving two V genes at baseline and roughly 9 V and two J genes after SBRT. After SBRT, the count of unique TCR clones dropped from a median of roughly 10,000 beforehand to approximately 7,300 afterward (Wilcoxon paired P=0.011). Post-SBRT Shannon entropy and its change from baseline were lower in patients who developed distant metastases; baseline Shannon entropy was not associated with metastases. Tumor specificity of expanded TCR clones was not determined. The small cohort and short follow-up limited the study, so independent validation of the findings is needed. All reported P values were unadjusted for multiple comparisons.

This sequence uses TRBV5-1 and TRBJ2-5, and 7 junctional nucleotides match TRBD1. The source is a donor of 50 years or more with non-small cell lung cancer. Sequenced here: PBMCs, sampled before or after stereotactic body radiation therapy (not recorded which). CDR3 protein: CASSGGQQETQYF. The sequence in DNA is TGCGCCAGCAGCGGGGGACAGCAAGAGACCCAGTACTTC.